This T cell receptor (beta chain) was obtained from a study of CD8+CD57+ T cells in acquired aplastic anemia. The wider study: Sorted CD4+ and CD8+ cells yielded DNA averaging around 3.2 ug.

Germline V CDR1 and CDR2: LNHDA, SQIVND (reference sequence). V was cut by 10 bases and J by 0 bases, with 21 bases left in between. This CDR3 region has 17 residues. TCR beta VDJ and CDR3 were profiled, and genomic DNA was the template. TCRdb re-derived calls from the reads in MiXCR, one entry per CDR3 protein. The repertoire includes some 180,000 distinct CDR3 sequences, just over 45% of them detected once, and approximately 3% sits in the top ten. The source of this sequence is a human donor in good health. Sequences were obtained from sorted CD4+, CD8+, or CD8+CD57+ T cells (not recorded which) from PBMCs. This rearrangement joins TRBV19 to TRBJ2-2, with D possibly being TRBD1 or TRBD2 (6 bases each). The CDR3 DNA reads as TGTGCCACCCGACCTTTGGGGGGCTCTTCGAACACCGGGGAGCTGTTTTTT. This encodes CATRPLGGSSNTGELFF.